A selection of T cell receptor beta chains follows, all from one sample in a study of vaccination and CD4 T cells after COVID-19. TCRdb reprocessed the PCR reads via MiXCR and lists one record per CDR3 protein. The sample lists 10,000 or so distinct CDR3 sequences, approximately 64% occurring once. Antigens for these TCRs are unknown. The source material was CD4+ T cells from blood, cultured in vitro. These receptors came from a human donor who had recovered from COVID-19. CDR3s include the opening cysteine and the closing phenylalanine or tryptophan. The D gene is left open where the match is weak. Expanded clones get a size class; other rows say once, few or many, or leave the size out.

v_gene: TRBV2; abundance: .; d_gene: TRBD1; j_gene: TRBJ1-2; CDR3aa: CASSDEGAGIYGYTF; CDR3nt: TGTGCCAGCAGTGATGAGGGGGCCGGAATCTATGGCTACACCTTC
v_gene: TRBV15; abundance: .; d_gene: .; j_gene: TRBJ2-5; CDR3aa: CATALSPGSGETQYF; CDR3nt: TGTGCCACCGCCCTATCCCCGGGGTCAGGGGAGACCCAGTACTTC
v_gene: TRBV2; abundance: once; d_gene: .; j_gene: TRBJ1-5; CDR3aa: CASSMGGVNQPQHF; CDR3nt: TGTGCCAGCTCGATGGGGGGAGTCAATCAGCCCCAGCATTTT
v_gene: TRBV7-2; abundance: .; d_gene: TRBD2; j_gene: TRBJ2-1; CDR3aa: CASSRGTSVANEQFF; CDR3nt: TGTGCCAGCAGCCGAGGGACTAGCGTTGCGAATGAGCAGTTCTTC
v_gene: TRBV30; abundance: .; d_gene: .; j_gene: TRBJ1-4; CDR3aa: CAWGKVPGNSELFF; CDR3nt: TGTGCCTGGGGAAAAGTACCAGGGAACTCGGAACTGTTTTTT
v_gene: TRBV7-8; abundance: few; d_gene: .; j_gene: TRBJ1-1; CDR3aa: CASSLVRNEAFF; CDR3nt: TGTGCCAGCAGCTTAGTTCGAAATGAAGCTTTCTTT
v_gene: TRBV7-8; abundance: .; d_gene: .; j_gene: TRBJ2-7; CDR3aa: CASSHSGGQGRNEQYF; CDR3nt: TGTGCCAGCAGTCATAGCGGGGGACAGGGAAGAAACGAGCAGTACTTC
v_gene: TRBV5-1; abundance: .; d_gene: TRBD1; j_gene: TRBJ2-5; CDR3aa: CASSRDRVTETQYF; CDR3nt: TGCGCCAGCAGTAGGGACAGGGTTACAGAGACCCAGTACTTC
v_gene: TRBV6-1; abundance: few; d_gene: .; j_gene: TRBJ2-3; CDR3aa: CASRRTRGPQDTQYF; CDR3nt: TGTGCCAGCAGACGGACCAGGGGTCCTCAGGATACGCAGTATTTT
v_gene: TRBV20-1; abundance: .; d_gene: .; j_gene: TRBJ2-7; CDR3aa: CSASSGNYEQYF; CDR3nt: TGCAGTGCTAGTTCGGGGAACTACGAGCAGTACTTC
v_gene: TRBV19; abundance: few; d_gene: TRBD1; j_gene: TRBJ1-6; CDR3aa: CASSITGGNSPLHF; CDR3nt: TGTGCCAGTAGTATCACAGGGGGGAATTCACCCCTCCACTTT
v_gene: TRBV4-1; abundance: .; d_gene: .; j_gene: TRBJ2-3; CDR3aa: CASSQPFSITDTQYF; CDR3nt: TGCGCCAGCAGCCAACCTTTCTCCATCACAGATACGCAGTATTTT
v_gene: TRBV6-2/TRBV6-3; abundance: .; d_gene: TRBD1; j_gene: TRBJ2-3; CDR3aa: CASSDPTGLRTDTQYF; CDR3nt: TGTGCCAGCAGTGACCCGACAGGGCTTCGCACAGATACGCAGTATTTT
v_gene: TRBV30; abundance: .; d_gene: .; j_gene: TRBJ2-7; CDR3aa: CAWGDPGEQYF; CDR3nt: TGTGCTTGGGGGGATCCGGGGGAGCAGTACTTC
v_gene: TRBV30; abundance: .; d_gene: .; j_gene: TRBJ1-2; CDR3aa: CAWKGFGFGGYTF; CDR3nt: TGTGCCTGGAAAGGGTTCGGATTCGGGGGCTACACCTTC
v_gene: TRBV7-3; abundance: .; d_gene: .; j_gene: TRBJ2-7; CDR3aa: CASSRGGDSDEQYF; CDR3nt: TGTGCCAGCAGCCGCGGCGGGGATAGCGACGAGCAGTACTTC
v_gene: TRBV2; abundance: few; d_gene: .; j_gene: TRBJ1-2; CDR3aa: CASSGGTLYGYTF; CDR3nt: TGTGCCAGCAGCGGTGGGACTCTCTATGGCTACACCTTC
v_gene: TRBV7-2; abundance: hyperexpanded; d_gene: .; j_gene: TRBJ1-1; CDR3aa: CASSLGVMGQNTEAFF; CDR3nt: TGTGCCAGCAGCTTGGGCGTAATGGGTCAGAACACTGAAGCTTTCTTT
v_gene: TRBV7-9; abundance: .; d_gene: .; j_gene: TRBJ2-3; CDR3aa: CASSPTGGGGRDTQYF; CDR3nt: TGTGCCAGCAGCCCAACAGGCGGGGGCGGGCGAGATACGCAGTATTTT
v_gene: TRBV19; abundance: .; d_gene: .; j_gene: TRBJ2-4; CDR3aa: CASSIDPARQGAKNIQYF; CDR3nt: TGTGCCAGTAGTATAGATCCGGCGCGCCAGGGTGCCAAAAACATTCAGTACTTC